The subject of this entry is one TCR beta chain. The CDR3 is made up of 12 amino acids. V was trimmed by 7 bases and J by 6 bases, leaving 9 bases between them. The sample belongs to a study of CD8 T cells in Susac syndrome. Stable or active relapsing-remitting multiple sclerosis, untreated and meeting revised McDonald criteria, defined the controls. cDNA came from around 0.5 to 1 ug RNA primed by random hexamers. The immunoSEQ assay covered 54 Vbeta and 13 Jbeta segments for CDR3. TCRdb passed the immunoSEQ multiplex PCR reads through MiXCR, listing each CDR3 protein once. The sample consists of around 200,000 distinct CDR3 sequences, roughly 92% of them appearing once.

Sequenced material: CD8+ T cells from PBMCs. This chain connects TRBV12-3 or TRBV12-4 to TRBJ2-2; possible D gene TRBD2, 6 bases. The clonotype was recovered from a human donor with multiple sclerosis. CDR3 DNA sequence: TGTGCCAGCATGTCGGGGGCCGGGGAGCTGTTTTTT. It is translated as CASMSGAGELFF.